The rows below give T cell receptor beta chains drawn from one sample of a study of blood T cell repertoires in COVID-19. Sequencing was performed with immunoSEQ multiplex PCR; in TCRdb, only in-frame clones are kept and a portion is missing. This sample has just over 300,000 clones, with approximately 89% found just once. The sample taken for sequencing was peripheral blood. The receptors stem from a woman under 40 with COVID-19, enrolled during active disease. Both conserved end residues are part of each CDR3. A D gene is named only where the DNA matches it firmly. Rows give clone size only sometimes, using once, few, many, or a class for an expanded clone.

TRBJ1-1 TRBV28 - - CASSFQGIEAFF TGTGCCAGCAGTTTCCAGGGGATTGAAGCTTTCTTT
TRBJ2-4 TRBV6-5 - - CASKRGPDSENIQYF TGTGCCAGCAAACGGGGACCGGACAGTGAAAACATTCAGTACTTC
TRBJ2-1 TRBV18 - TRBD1 CASSQLGQVTLYEQFF TGTGCCAGCTCACAACTGGGACAGGTGACCTTGTATGAGCAGTTCTTC
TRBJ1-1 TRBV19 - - CASRTAPNTEAFF TGTGCCAGTAGGACAGCCCCGAACACTGAAGCTTTCTTT
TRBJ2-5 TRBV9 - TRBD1 CASSVGGTEETQYF TGTGCCAGCAGCGTAGGTGGGACAGAAGAGACCCAGTACTTC
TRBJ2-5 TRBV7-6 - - CASSLVPTQGLRGGAEETQYF TGTGCCAGCAGCCTGGTCCCAACGCAGGGTCTTAGAGGGGGGGCTGAAGAGACCCAGTACTTC
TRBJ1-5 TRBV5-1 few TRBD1 CASSLGTGGDNNQPQHF TGCGCCAGCAGCTTGGGGACAGGGGGCGATAACAATCAGCCCCAGCATTTT
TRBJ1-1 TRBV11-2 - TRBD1 CASSFDRAGYIAFF TGTGCCAGCAGCTTCGACAGGGCCGGTTATATTGCTTTCTTT
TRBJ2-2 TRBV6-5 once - CASSPQGTGELFF TGTGCCAGCAGTCCTCAGGGAACCGGGGAGCTGTTTTTT
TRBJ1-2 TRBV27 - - CASSYPGAPYGYTF TGTGCCAGCAGTTACCCAGGGGCCCCATATGGCTACACCTTC
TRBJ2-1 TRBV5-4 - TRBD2 CASSSFSGGLNYNEQFF TGTGCCAGCAGCTCCTTTAGCGGGGGACTCAACTACAATGAGCAGTTCTTC
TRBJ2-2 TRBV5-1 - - CASSLDQGRAGELFF TGCGCCAGCAGCTTGGACCAGGGGCGAGCCGGGGAGCTGTTTTTT
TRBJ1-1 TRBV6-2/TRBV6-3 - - CASSLRRGGAAEAFF TGTGCCAGCAGTCTAAGAAGGGGGGGGGCCGCTGAAGCTTTCTTT
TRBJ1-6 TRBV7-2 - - CASSLATLNNSPLHF TGTGCCAGCAGCTTAGCGACACTTAATAATTCACCCCTCCACTTT
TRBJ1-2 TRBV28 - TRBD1 CASTPARQGNYGYTF TGTGCCAGCACCCCGGCGCGACAGGGAAACTATGGCTACACCTTC
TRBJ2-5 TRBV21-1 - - CASSMQVGTSGGAETQYF TGTGCCAGCAGCATGCAAGTCGGGACTAGCGGGGGGGCCGAGACCCAGTACTTC
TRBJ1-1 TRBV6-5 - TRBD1 CASRQTGSHSSEAFF TGTGCCAGCAGGCAGACAGGGTCCCATTCCTCTGAAGCTTTCTTT
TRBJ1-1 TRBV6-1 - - CASSEGGGNTEAFF TGTGCCAGCAGTGAAGGCGGGGGGAACACTGAAGCTTTCTTT
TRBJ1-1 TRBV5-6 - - CASSLVRVSEAFF TGTGCCAGCAGCTTGGTCAGGGTCTCTGAAGCTTTCTTT
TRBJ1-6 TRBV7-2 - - CASSLAQAGANSPLHF TGTGCCAGCAGCTTAGCGCAGGCAGGGGCTAATTCACCCCTCCACTTT
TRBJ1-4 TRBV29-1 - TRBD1 CSGGTATNEELFF TGCAGCGGCGGGACAGCCACAAATGAAGAACTGTTTTTT
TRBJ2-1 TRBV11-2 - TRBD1 CASSRLPGGWSSYNEQFF TGTGCCAGCAGCCGATTGCCAGGGGGCTGGAGCTCCTACAATGAGCAGTTCTTC
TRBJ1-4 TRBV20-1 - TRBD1 CSASGGTDPLAEKLFF TGCAGTGCTAGTGGGGGGACAGATCCCCTGGCGGAAAAACTGTTTTTT
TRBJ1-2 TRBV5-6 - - CASSLYSGLNSFYGYTF TGTGCCAGCAGCTTGTACTCGGGACTGAACAGTTTCTATGGCTACACCTTC
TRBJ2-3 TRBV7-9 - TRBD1 CASSVGVSGTGVDVDTQYF TGTGCCAGCAGCGTGGGGGTTAGCGGGACAGGGGTTGATGTGGATACGCAGTATTTT
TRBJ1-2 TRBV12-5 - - CASGPPSEATGYTF TGTGCTAGTGGGCCCCCTTCCGAAGCTACCGGCTACACCTTC
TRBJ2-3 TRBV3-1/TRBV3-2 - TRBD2 CASSRSGSSTDTQYF TGTGCCAGCAGTCGTAGCGGGTCAAGCACAGATACGCAGTATTTT
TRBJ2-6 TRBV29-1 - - CSVGGRSSGANVLTF TGCAGCGTCGGAGGCAGGAGCTCTGGGGCCAACGTCCTGACTTTC
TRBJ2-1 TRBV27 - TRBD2 CASSPTSGLYNEQFF TGTGCCAGCAGCCCGACTAGCGGCTTATACAATGAGCAGTTCTTC
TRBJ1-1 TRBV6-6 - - CASSYGLRGSTEAFF TGTGCCAGCAGTTACGGCCTCAGGGGTAGTACTGAAGCTTTCTTT
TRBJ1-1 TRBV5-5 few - CASSLRDSKYLGNTEAFF TGTGCCAGCAGCTTGCGAGACAGTAAATACCTGGGGAACACTGAAGCTTTCTTT
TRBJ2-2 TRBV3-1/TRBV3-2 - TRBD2 CASSPGLGTGELFF TGTGCCAGCAGCCCGGGACTAGGTACCGGGGAGCTGTTTTTT
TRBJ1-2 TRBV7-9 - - CASSFRGFDYGYTF TGTGCCAGCAGCTTTAGGGGGTTCGACTATGGCTACACCTTC
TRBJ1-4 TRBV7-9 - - CASSLMESILFF TGTGCCAGCAGCTTAATGGAGAGCATACTGTTTTTT
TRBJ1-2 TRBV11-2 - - CASSLQGNYGYTF TGTGCCAGCAGCCTACAGGGTAACTATGGCTACACCTTC
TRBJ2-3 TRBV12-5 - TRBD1 CASGLGTGASDTQYF TGTGCTAGTGGCCTCGGCACAGGGGCATCAGATACGCAGTATTTT
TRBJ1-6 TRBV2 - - CASTRGTIINSPLHF TGTGCCAGCACACGTGGGACAATCATTAATTCACCCCTCCACTTT
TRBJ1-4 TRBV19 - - CASRQKGASEKLFF TGTGCCAGTAGGCAAAAAGGGGCTAGTGAAAAACTGTTTTTT
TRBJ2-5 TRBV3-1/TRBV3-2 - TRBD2 CASSQGIAGGRETQYF TGTGCCAGCAGCCAAGGAATAGCGGGGGGGCGGGAGACCCAGTACTTC
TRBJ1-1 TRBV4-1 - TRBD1 CASSQVEKTGGGKAFF TGCGCCAGCAGCCAAGTTGAGAAGACAGGGGGGGGAAAAGCTTTCTTT
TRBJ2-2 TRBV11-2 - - CASSFGGVTGELFF TGTGCCAGCAGCTTCGGTGGTGTGACCGGGGAGCTGTTTTTT
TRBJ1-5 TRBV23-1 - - CAPRCWHQPQHF TGCGCCCCCAGATGTTGGCATCAGCCCCAGCATTTT
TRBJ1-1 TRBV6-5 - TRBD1 CASSYPDRGSEAFF TGTGCCAGCAGTTATCCCGACAGGGGATCTGAAGCTTTCTTT
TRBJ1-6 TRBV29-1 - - CSAGDRGSPLHF TGCAGCGCGGGAGACCGCGGATCACCCCTCCACTTT
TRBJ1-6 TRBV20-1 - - CSASTGGPWNSPLHF TGCAGTGCTAGTACGGGGGGACCTTGGAATTCACCCCTCCACTTT
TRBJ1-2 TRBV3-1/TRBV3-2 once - CASSQPGAGTNGYTF TGTGCCAGCAGCCAGCCTGGAGCCGGGACAAACGGCTACACCTTC
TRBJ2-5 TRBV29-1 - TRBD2 CSVERTSFGETQYF TGCAGCGTGGAAAGGACTAGCTTTGGGGAGACCCAGTACTTC
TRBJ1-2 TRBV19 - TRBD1 CASSTRRQGSYGYTF TGTGCCAGTAGTACTCGGAGACAGGGGAGCTATGGCTACACCTTC
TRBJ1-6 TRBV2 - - CASKGRPNGSPLHF TGTGCCAGCAAGGGGAGGCCTAACGGTTCACCCCTCCACTTT
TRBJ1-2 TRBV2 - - CASSERAPEGYGYTF TGTGCCAGCAGTGAAAGGGCCCCGGAGGGCTATGGCTACACCTTC
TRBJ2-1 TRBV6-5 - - CASTPTRQAEQFF TGTGCCAGCACCCCTACAAGACAGGCAGAGCAGTTCTTC
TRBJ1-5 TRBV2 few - CASADTPDQPQHF TGTGCCAGCGCCGACACGCCAGACCAGCCCCAGCATTTT
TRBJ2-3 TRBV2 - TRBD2 CASKARSSGTDTQYF TGTGCCAGCAAGGCCCGGTCTAGCGGCACCGATACGCAGTATTTT
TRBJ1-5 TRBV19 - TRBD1 CASSPSGQGARPQHF TGTGCCAGTAGTCCATCGGGACAGGGCGCGAGGCCCCAGCATTTT
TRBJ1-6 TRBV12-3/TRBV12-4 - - CASSLTGNSPLHF TGTGCCAGCAGTCTCACAGGGAATTCACCCCTCCACTTT